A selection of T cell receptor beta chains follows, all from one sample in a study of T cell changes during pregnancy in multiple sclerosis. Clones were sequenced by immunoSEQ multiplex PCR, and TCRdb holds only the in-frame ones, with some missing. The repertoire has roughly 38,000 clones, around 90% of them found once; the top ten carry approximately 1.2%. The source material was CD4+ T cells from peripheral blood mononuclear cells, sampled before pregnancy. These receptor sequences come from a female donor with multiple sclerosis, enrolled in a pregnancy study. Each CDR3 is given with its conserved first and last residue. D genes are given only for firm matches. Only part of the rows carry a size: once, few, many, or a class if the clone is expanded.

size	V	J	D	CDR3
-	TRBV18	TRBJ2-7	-	CASSSRDKGDEQYF
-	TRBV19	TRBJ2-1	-	CASSTVVGSAHNEQFF
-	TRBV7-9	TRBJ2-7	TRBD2	CASSLPKFLAGVDEQYF
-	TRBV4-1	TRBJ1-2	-	CASSQSVSENRVYGYTF
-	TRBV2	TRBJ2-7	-	CASGEQARSGFNEQYF
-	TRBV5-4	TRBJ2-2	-	CASSWDTQNTGELFF
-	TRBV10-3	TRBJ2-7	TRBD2	CAHSPRERGYEQYF
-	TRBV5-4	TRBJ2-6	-	CASSLVNPDNVLTF
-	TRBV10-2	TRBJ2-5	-	CASSVTEETQYF
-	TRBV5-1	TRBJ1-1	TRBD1	CASSESDRATEAFF
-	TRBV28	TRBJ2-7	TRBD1	CASSLLPGQGPQYF
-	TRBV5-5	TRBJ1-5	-	CASSLELREGQPQHF
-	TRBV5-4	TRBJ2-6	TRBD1	CASSSGHGTGASGANVLTF
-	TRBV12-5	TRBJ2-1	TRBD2	CASAPGGSFYNEQFF
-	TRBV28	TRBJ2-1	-	CASSRTVYNEQFF
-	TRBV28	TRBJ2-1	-	CASSLWSQGYNEQFF
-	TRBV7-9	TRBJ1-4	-	CASSPTGLREKLFF
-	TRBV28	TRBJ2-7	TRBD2	CASSLGGMGAGGTPYEQYF
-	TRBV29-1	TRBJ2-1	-	CSVAQSHYNEQFF
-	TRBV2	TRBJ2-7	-	CASDIGLVGGEQYF
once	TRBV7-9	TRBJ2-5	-	CASSSTNSDSQETQYF
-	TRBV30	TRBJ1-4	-	CAWGAYGGSFLNEKLFF
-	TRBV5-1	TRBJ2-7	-	CASSDVGLRSYEQYF
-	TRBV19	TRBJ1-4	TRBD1	CASSIPLRTGGNEKLFF
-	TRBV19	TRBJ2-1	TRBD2	CASSTSLSGGNSYNEQFF
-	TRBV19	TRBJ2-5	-	CASAKGTRRGETQYF